This T cell receptor (beta chain) was sequenced during a study of graft-versus-host responses after intestinal transplantation. Overall study context: Tacrolimus plus steroids were given to all recipients for two to three years, preceded by anti-thymocyte globulin induction.

A remark on this clone: Its antigen is undetermined.

General study results and limits: Recipient marrow held GvH clones, some first seen in ileum or blood. Some patients had graft-donor T cell macrochimerism. In their allografts, the ratios of graft-versus-host to host-versus-graft T cell clones were high.

Assay used: immunoSEQ multiplex PCR; TCRdb lists only in-frame clones, some missing. The repertoire consists of approximately 90,000 clones, with around 90% occurring once and the leading ten covering 7.6%. In germline, CDR1 is MGHRA, CDR2 YSYEKL. The CDR3 is 15 amino acids. Trimming removed 1 base at V and 11 bases at J, with 20 bases between. The V and J genes are TRBV4-1 and TRBJ2-5, with D possibly being TRBD2 (7 bases). The specimen comprised unstimulated CD8+ T cells sorted from spleen or lymph node cells, sampled before transplant. The sequence was collected from a human donor who was the organ donor for an intestinal transplant. The CDR3 nucleotides read TGCGCCAGCAGCCAAGTCCCGGGGGGCTTTGGGGAGCAGTACTTC. It is translated as CASSQVPGGFGEQYF.